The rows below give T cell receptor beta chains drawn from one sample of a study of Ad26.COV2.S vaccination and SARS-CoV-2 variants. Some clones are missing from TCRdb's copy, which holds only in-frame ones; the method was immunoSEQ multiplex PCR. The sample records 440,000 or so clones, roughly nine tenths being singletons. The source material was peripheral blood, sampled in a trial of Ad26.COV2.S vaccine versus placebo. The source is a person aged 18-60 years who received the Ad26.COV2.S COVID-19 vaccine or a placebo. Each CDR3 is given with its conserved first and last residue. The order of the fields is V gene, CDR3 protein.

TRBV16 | CASSPYPPGAEAFF
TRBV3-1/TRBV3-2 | CASSQDYRNSPLHF
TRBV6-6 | CASSGTGKMDTEAFF
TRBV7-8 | CASSLGRQAVGPQHF
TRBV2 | CASSQDSHNEQFF
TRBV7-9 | CASSPPGYEQYF
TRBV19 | CASSSQSSVRETQYF
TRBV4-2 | CASSQDGDFNSPLHF
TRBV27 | CASSLRGSAGWMIQYF
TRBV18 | CASFLGESYEQYF
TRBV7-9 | CASSPPGEGAGMNTEAFF
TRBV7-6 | CASSSLRTDTQYF
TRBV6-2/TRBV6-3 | CASSPRPSSYNEQFF
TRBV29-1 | CSAGTGGYEQYF
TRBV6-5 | CASSYRGLPTEGYTF
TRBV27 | CASSLYSGSSGANVLTF
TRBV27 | CASRGGGNNEQFF
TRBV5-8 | CASSLPGATNEKLFF
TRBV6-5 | CASSPRAGSSYEQYF
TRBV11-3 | CASSRSYNSPLHF
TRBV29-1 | CSVEAGAENTEAFF
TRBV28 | CASSFSGTGTETQYF
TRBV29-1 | CSLAGAAATEAFF
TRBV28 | CASRYRDSYEQYF
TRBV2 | CARSYRGGGELFF
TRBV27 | CASWFRDRAANTEAFF
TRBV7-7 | CASSLDLNERNTGELFF
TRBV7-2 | CASSLEWGSYNSPLHF
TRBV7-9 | CASSEGTDEKLFF
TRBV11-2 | CASSHGQTFNNEQFF
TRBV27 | CASSLPAGELFF
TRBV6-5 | CASSYSQGLDSPLHF
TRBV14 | CASSQVKGAIRTSGVLDTQYF
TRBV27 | CASVGGQVSSYNSPLHF
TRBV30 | CAWSVHGSMNTEAFF
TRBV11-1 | CASSWVSNEQFF
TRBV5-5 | CASSLDRAGATEAFF
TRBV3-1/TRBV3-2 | CASSQSGANVLTF
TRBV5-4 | CASSFDGSSSFRQPQHF
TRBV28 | CASSFGGTYNEQFF
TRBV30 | CAWAGQRYEQYF
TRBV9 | CASSGAPLPGGDLYEQYF
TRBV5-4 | CASSRDRVQETQYF
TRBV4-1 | CASSQDNYGYTF
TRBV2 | CASTELAGGIYNEQFF
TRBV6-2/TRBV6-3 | CASSQIKLGYTF
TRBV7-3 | CASSFAGVGTDTQYF
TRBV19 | CASSINPSPASSYNEQFF
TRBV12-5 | CASGPDRGTEQFF
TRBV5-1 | CASSLAPNYRGSWGTDTQYF
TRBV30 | CAWSVQGSYGYTF
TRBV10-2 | CASRDTNQPQHF
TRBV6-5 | CASTPIREKLFF
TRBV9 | CASSASSGLYQETQYF
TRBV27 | CASSRVVRNNSPLHF
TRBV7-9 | CASSLGRGQNNSPLHF
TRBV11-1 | CASSLGGRAASYGYTF
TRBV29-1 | CSVEDGRGFGSGYTF
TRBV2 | CASRRTGNTGELFF
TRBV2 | CASRKDRGDHEQYF